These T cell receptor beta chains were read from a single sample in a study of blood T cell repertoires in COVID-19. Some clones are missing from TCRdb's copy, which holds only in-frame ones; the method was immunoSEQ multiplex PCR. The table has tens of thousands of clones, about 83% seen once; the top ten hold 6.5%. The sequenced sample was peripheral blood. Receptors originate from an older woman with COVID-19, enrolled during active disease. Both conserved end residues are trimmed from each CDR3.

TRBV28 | ASSHSYEQY
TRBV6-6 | ASSYSIASGNEQF
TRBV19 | ASSMVLRGRPQH
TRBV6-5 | ASSGDRVFDEQY
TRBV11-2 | ASSFINEQY
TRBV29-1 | SVTAGVHYGYT
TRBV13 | ASSYRTAKSTDTQY
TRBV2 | ASRNSGNYGYT
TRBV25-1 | ASSARTSNEKLF
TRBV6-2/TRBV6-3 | ASSRLDYQPQH
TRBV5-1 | ASSLASVDYYGYT
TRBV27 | ASSSSNLGARQPQH
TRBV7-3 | ASSPQGDTQY
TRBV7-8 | ASSPLAGGRYNEQF
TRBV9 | ASSVGAGANYGYT
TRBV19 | ASSKAGTGAYEQY
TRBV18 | ASSTTGGAHEQY
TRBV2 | ASRGQGIYQPQH
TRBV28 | ASSLSLANSPLH
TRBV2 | ASKLGTSLHEQF
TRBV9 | ASSVVGQGGTQY
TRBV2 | AGRGIYSVGEQY
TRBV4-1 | ASSQERGTETQY
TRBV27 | ASSLGGGNQPQH
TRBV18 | ASSRRDSSFLTLNNEQF
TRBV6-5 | ASRNRGTDTQY
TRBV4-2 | ASSQFGSGARNEKLF
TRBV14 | ASSQELVGTGELF
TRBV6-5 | ASSPMGGLNQPQH
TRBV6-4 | ASSSSGGYNEQF
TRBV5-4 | ASSLRLAGANNEQF
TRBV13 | ASSLRAGQGPYGYT
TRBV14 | ASSHFRDRLSSGANVLT
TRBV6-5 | ASSYLRERYEQY
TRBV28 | ASSSITSGAYNEQF
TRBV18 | ASSAGGWEQY
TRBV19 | ASSILQGSNQPQH
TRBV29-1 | SVCLLAGVYEQY
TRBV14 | ASSPAGVGEQF
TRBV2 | ASRTDSTYNSPLH
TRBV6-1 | ASSEIEREFNLAKGQY
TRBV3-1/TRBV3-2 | ASSWTLNTEAF
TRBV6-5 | ASSTLQATSEAF
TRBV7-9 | ASSLGQANYNEQF
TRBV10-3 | AISDSGLRSRNEQY
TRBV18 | ASSPEREGHYEQY